This TCR beta chain was identified during a study of patients and donors after allogeneic stem cell transplantation. TCRdb reprocessed the RT-PCR reads via MiXCR and lists one record per CDR3 protein. The sample holds some 880,000 distinct CDR3 sequences; 18% are singletons and the top ten take around 6%. Trimming took 6 bases from V and 2 from J; bases not matched to a gene: 9. Germline lookup yields CDR1 DFQATT and CDR2 SNEGSKA (reference sequence). The CDR3 extends over 14 amino acids. This chain connects TRBV20-1 to TRBJ2-7; TRBD1 aligns across 8 bases. Sequencing input: blood, either unsorted or a sorted T cell fraction (not recorded which). This TCR was recovered from a human donor who was either an allogeneic HSCT recipient or a stem cell or donor lymphocyte infusion donor (not recorded which). It is not recorded whose cells these are; they may come from a transplant donor. CDR3 loop: CSAPPGRGPYEQYF. DNA for the CDR3: TGCAGTGCCCCCCCCGGCAGGGGGCCCTACGAGCAGTACTTC.